Listed below are T cell receptor beta chains from one sample, sequenced in a study of shared clonotypes between healthy human individuals. Repertoires were generated with immunoSEQ multiplex PCR, while TCRdb's copy carries only in-frame clones and drops some. Of over a million clones in the sample, roughly 74% were seen once. The sample was memory CD4+ T cells from PBMCs. The receptors stem from a man aged 18 to 30 in good health. Some clones in this sample may be carry-over from other donors' samples. Each CDR3 is given with its conserved first and last residue. Each record gives: D gene, J gene, V gene, clone size, CDR3 protein, CDR3 DNA. A D gene is named only where the DNA matches it firmly. A row's size may be missing; if present it is once, few, many or a size class.

NA,TRBJ2-7,TRBV10-3,NA,CAISESTGRSYEQYF,TGTGCCATCAGTGAGTCTACAGGGCGCTCCTACGAGCAGTACTTC
NA,TRBJ1-2,TRBV7-8,many,CASSLAGSRGWYGYTF,TGTGCCAGCAGCTTAGCGGGGAGCAGGGGATGGTATGGCTACACCTTC
NA,TRBJ2-7,TRBV20-1,NA,CSAQAEYEQYF,TGCAGTGCCCAAGCGGAGTACGAGCAGTACTTC
TRBD2,TRBJ2-1,TRBV2,NA,CASSGQGLAGAGQFF,TGTGCCAGCAGTGGACAAGGACTAGCGGGAGCGGGGCAGTTCTTC
NA,TRBJ1-2,TRBV2,NA,CASLPFASSYGYTF,TGTGCCAGTTTACCCTTCGCCAGCAGCTATGGCTACACCTTC
TRBD1,TRBJ2-4,TRBV19,NA,CASTNRRDSPSF,TGTGCCAGTACTAACCGCCGGGACAGCCCCTCCTTC
NA,TRBJ1-2,TRBV9,NA,CASESQGRGGYTF,TGTGCCAGCGAATCCCAGGGAAGAGGGGGCTACACCTTC
TRBD1,TRBJ2-3,TRBV9,few,CASSPRGQGGTDTQYF,TGTGCCAGCAGCCCAAGGGGACAGGGGGGAACAGATACGCAGTATTTT
NA,TRBJ2-7,TRBV5-1,NA,CASSKSGLSYEQYF,TGCGCCAGCAGTAAGTCGGGTCTCTCCTACGAGCAGTACTTC
NA,TRBJ2-7,TRBV28,NA,CASSRGAREQYF,TGTGCCAGCAGTCGGGGGGCGCGAGAGCAGTACTTC
NA,TRBJ2-3,TRBV28,NA,CASRDQVLQYTQYF,TGTGCCAGCAGAGACCAGGTCCTGCAATATACGCAGTATTTT
TRBD2,TRBJ2-1,TRBV9,NA,CASSVGGRWDEQFF,TGTGCCAGCAGCGTAGGCGGGAGGTGGGATGAGCAGTTCTTC
NA,TRBJ2-2,TRBV5-1,NA,CASSLAPDGANTGELFF,TGCGCCAGCAGCTTAGCTCCGGACGGCGCGAACACCGGGGAGCTGTTTTTT
NA,TRBJ2-7,TRBV15,NA,CATRRDSYEQYF,TGTGCCACCAGGCGGGACTCCTACGAGCAGTACTTC
TRBD2,TRBJ2-5,TRBV6-6,NA,CASSPRREGETQYF,TGTGCCAGCAGTCCCAGGCGGGAGGGGGAGACCCAGTACTTC
NA,TRBJ2-5,TRBV7-7,NA,CASSVQGLQTQYF,TGTGCCAGCAGCGTACAGGGTCTGCAGACCCAGTACTTC
NA,TRBJ1-2,TRBV7-9,NA,CASSLGAGRGYTF,TGTGCCAGCAGCTTAGGGGCCGGGAGAGGCTACACCTTC
TRBD2,TRBJ2-1,TRBV9,NA,CASSPPSEEGRAKNEQFF,TGTGCCAGCAGCCCACCTTCGGAAGAAGGGAGGGCTAAGAATGAGCAGTTCTTC
NA,TRBJ2-7,TRBV27,NA,CASRGDSDEQYF,TGTGCCAGCAGGGGCGATTCGGACGAGCAGTACTTC
TRBD2,TRBJ2-3,TRBV15,NA,CATSTGGPRDTQYF,TGTGCCACCAGTACGGGAGGGCCGCGAGATACGCAGTATTTT
NA,TRBJ2-3,TRBV10-3,NA,CAISDQGKHTDTQYF,TGTGCCATCAGTGACCAGGGAAAGCACACAGATACGCAGTATTTT
TRBD2,TRBJ2-5,TRBV5-1,NA,CASSRTTSGSGETQYF,TGCGCCAGCAGCCGCACGACTAGCGGGAGCGGGGAGACCCAGTACTTC
TRBD2,TRBJ2-3,TRBV28,NA,CASRMVAGGPSDTQYF,TGTGCCAGCAGGATGGTAGCGGGAGGGCCCTCAGATACGCAGTATTTT
NA,TRBJ1-5,TRBV6-6,NA,CASSFGKETQPQHF,TGTGCCAGCAGCTTCGGTAAGGAAACTCAGCCCCAGCATTTT
TRBD1,TRBJ2-7,TRBV5-1,once,CASSPDRVDGEQYF,TGCGCCAGCAGCCCGGACAGGGTCGACGGCGAGCAGTACTTC
NA,TRBJ1-2,TRBV28,NA,CASSGGGALGNYGYTF,TGTGCCAGCAGTGGGGGCGGGGCGTTAGGAAACTATGGCTACACCTTC